The next 5 T cell receptor beta chains were all read from a single sample in a study of T-cell memory formation after mild COVID-19. One entry per CDR3 protein, called by TCRdb with MiXCR from the 5' RACE reads. The sample lists around 300,000 distinct CDR3 sequences; 8% to 9% were seen once. Material for sequencing was PBMCs or a T cell subset sorted from them (not recorded which). The receptors stem from a man in his late teens or twenties who had mild COVID-19 (a few samples of this study predate the infection). Cell type and time point are not known.

This chain uses TRBV12-3 or TRBV12-4 with TRBJ1-2; TRBD1 aligns across 8 bases. The CDR3 is 14 amino acids. V dropped 5 bases and J dropped 6; count of bases not matched to a gene: 8. The CDR3 nucleotides are TGTGCCAGCAGTCCGATCGACAGGGGAGATGGCTACACCTTC. As protein: CASSPIDRGDGYTF.

This chain joins TRBV6-5 and TRBJ2-6; D might be TRBD1 or TRBD2, each matching 6 bases. Trimming shortened V by 2 bases and J by 11 bases, and 13 bases separated the two germline ends. The CDR3 is 14 residues long. CDR1 is MNHEY, CDR2 SVGAGI, per germline. CDR3 residues: CASSYRGRLDVLTF. The CDR3 coding sequence is TGTGCCAGCAGTTACAGGGGGAGACTAGACGTCCTGACTTTC.

This clonotype turned up a few times. This chain's CDR3 is CASSHRDRGQPDTQYF. CDR3 DNA: TGTGCCAGCAGCCATCGGGACAGGGGGCAGCCAGATACGCAGTATTTT. This chain joins TRBV3-1 and TRBJ2-3, with 12 bases aligning to TRBD1. CDR3 size: 16 residues. In germline, CDR1 is LGHDT, CDR2 YNNKEL (reference sequence). Trimming removed 3 bases from V and 4 bases from J; junction bases left unmatched: 5.

The table lists this clonotype with a few counts. CDR3 protein: CASSPGVGTQSAIEQFF. Written as DNA, the CDR3 is TGTGCCAGCAGCCCGGGAGTAGGGACCCAGTCCGCTATTGAGCAGTTCTTC. V gene TRBV9 combines with J gene TRBJ2-1; tentatively, D is TRBD2 (6 bases). The CDR3 is made up of 17 amino acids. V gave up 4 bases and J gave up 9 bases, with 26 bases separating them. CDR1 and CDR2 from the germline V gene are SGDLS and YYNGEE.

This chain joins TRBV27 and TRBJ1-5; the D gene is possibly TRBD1 (5 bases). Germline V CDR1 and CDR2: MNHEY, SMNVEV (reference sequence). Between the trimmed V and J ends, which lost 5 bases and 3 bases, there was a span of 11 bases. The CDR3 contains 14 residues. The CDR3 DNA is TGTGCCAGCAGTCCCACCAGGGTCAATCAGCCCCAGCATTTT. Protein: CASSPTRVNQPQHF.